The 32 T cell receptor beta chains in this list originate from one sample, sequenced in a study of metastatic and nonmetastatic thyroid tumors. Through MiXCR, TCRdb re-clonotyped the PCR reads. The sample holds tens of thousands of clones, 33% seen once. No treatment had been given to any patient before thyroid surgery. The sample comprised tumor tissue. These receptors were collected from a female donor with papillary thyroid cancer or a benign thyroid nodule (not recorded which). Some clones in this sample may be carry-over from other donors' samples.

The V gene is TRBV5-1, the J gene TRBJ2-1; 7 bases agree with TRBD2. The CDR3 is 15 amino acids. Losses at the gene ends were 4 bases for V and 5 bases for J; bases not matched to a gene: 9. Germline assignment: CDR1 SGHRS and CDR2 YFSETQ. The CDR3 DNA reads as TGCGCCAGCAGCCAAGACTTTGCGGGAGACAATGAGCAGTTCTTC. As protein: CASSQDFAGDNEQFF.

This clone was counted at least ten times. The chain has TRBV6-1 and TRBJ2-7; D may match TRBD1 or TRBD2 (5 bases each). CDR1 and CDR2 (germline): MNHNS, SASEGT. V was clipped by 1 base and J by 5 bases, with 15 bases between them. The CDR3 contains 15 residues. The CDR3 bases are TGTGCCAGCAGTGAAGGTCTTCAGGGAGTCAACGAGCAGTACTTC. Translation: CASSEGLQGVNEQYF.

This clone appeared a single time. The chain carries TRBV11-2 and TRBJ2-1; 10 nucleotides match TRBD2. This CDR3 has 16 amino acids. In germline, CDR1 is SGHAT, CDR2 FQNNGV. The V gene end was trimmed by 4 bases and the J gene end by 8 bases; junction bases not matched to a gene: 11. The CDR3 is CASSSLVAGGFDEQFF. CDR3 sequence (DNA): TGTGCCAGCAGCTCCCTGGTAGCGGGAGGTTTCGATGAGCAGTTCTTC.

This clone has just a few counts. The chain joins TRBV20-1 to TRBJ1-6; no reliable D call. The CDR3 has 14 residues. Germline CDR1 and CDR2: DFQATT and SNEGSKA (reference sequence). With 0 bases removed from V and 9 bases from J, the gap between germline ends came to 12 bases. CDR3 loop: CSARDGQSSSPLHF. The CDR3 DNA sequence: TGCAGTGCTAGAGATGGGCAGTCTTCTTCACCCCTCCACTTT.

This sequence joins TRBV6-4 and TRBJ1-1; TRBD1 might be the D (6 bases). V lost 6 bases and J lost 6, with 17 bases in between. Germline values: CDR1 MRHNA, CDR2 SNTAGT. The CDR3 runs to 14 residues. In nucleotides, the CDR3 is TGTGCCAGCAGCCCCAAGGACGGGGGCTCTGAAGCTTTCTTT. Translation gives CASSPKDGGSEAFF.

This clone is deemed medium-sized. The rearrangement links TRBV7-6 to TRBJ2-7; a possible D gene is TRBD1 (6 bases). The CDR3 runs to 15 residues. CDR1 is SGHVS and CDR2 is FNYEAQ in the germline V gene. Trimming removed 5 bases at V and 3 bases at J, with 17 bases between. The CDR3, as DNA: TGTGCCAGCAGCCCATACGGACAGAGCGACTACGAGCAGTACTTC. Its protein is CASSPYGQSDYEQYF.

The V and J genes are TRBV11-2 and TRBJ2-2; tentative D call: TRBD2 (6 bases). Germline V lookup: CDR1 SGHAT, CDR2 FQNNGV. The CDR3 sequence is 14 residues long. Between the trimmed V and J ends, which lost 5 bases and 1 base, there was a span of 8 bases. CDR3 protein: CASSRRGNTGELFF. CDR3 DNA sequence: TGTGCCAGCAGCCGGAGGGGGAACACCGGGGAGCTGTTTTTT.

J is TRBJ2-1 and V is TRBV11-1; 12 bases line up with TRBD2. This CDR3 is 16 amino acids long. With 0 bases clipped from V and 7 bases from J, the junction kept 4 bases outside the gene matches. CDR1 is SGHAT, CDR2 FQDESV, per germline (reference sequence). CDR3 residues: CASSLASGTSGNEQFF. DNA of the CDR3: TGTGCCAGCAGCTTAGCCTCCGGGACTAGCGGGAATGAGCAGTTCTTC.

By share, this clone ranks as medium-sized. The J gene is TRBJ1-5, the V gene TRBV2; D gene ambiguous. The CDR3 runs to 14 residues. The germline V and J ends were trimmed by 2 bases and 9 bases, with 14 bases remaining between them. Germline loops: CDR1 SNHLY, CDR2 FYNNEI. The CDR3 DNA follows: TGTGCCAGCAGTGAAAGTGGGGTCCCTCTGCCCCAGCATTTT. Protein: CASSESGVPLPQHF.

This clone came up a few times. The genes are TRBV12-3 or TRBV12-4 and TRBJ1-6; D ambiguous. Trimming removed 2 bases at V and 7 bases at J, with 12 bases between. The CDR3 is made up of 15 amino acids. The CDR3 bases are TGTGCCAGCAGTTTACGATGGACGGGGAATTCACCCCTCCACTTT. It specifies CASSLRWTGNSPLHF.

This clone has just a few counts. The CDR3 spells CASSPRGWGRGSEDYGYTF. CDR3 nucleotides: TGTGCCAGCAGTCCACGAGGTTGGGGGCGCGGCTCGGAGGACTATGGCTACACCTTC. This chain joins TRBV6-2 or TRBV6-3 and TRBJ1-2; D is possibly TRBD1 (6 bases). The CDR3 is made up of 19 amino acids. V lost 5 bases and J 3 bases, leaving 28 bases between the germline ends. Looked up from germline, CDR1 is MNHEY and CDR2 is SVGEGT.

The chain joins TRBV6-1 to TRBJ1-5, with 9 bases identical to TRBD1. This CDR3 is 13 amino acids long. CDR1 is MNHNS and CDR2 is SASEGT in the germline V gene. Trimming cost V 5 bases and J 7 bases; bases outside gene matches: 3. This CDR3 reads CASSMTGGQPQHF. In DNA, the CDR3 is TGTGCCAGCAGTATGACAGGGGGACAGCCCCAGCATTTT.

This clone was counted only a few times. The chain joins TRBV27 to TRBJ1-2; 9 nucleotides align to TRBD1. The germline V gene has CDR1 MNHEY and CDR2 SMNVEV (reference sequence). The CDR3 covers 15 residues. After removal of 3 bases from V and 8 bases from J, the junction contained 10 bases not matched to a gene. The CDR3 nucleotides are TGTGCCAGCAGTTTCCTAAAGGACAGGGGAAGCGGCTACACCTTC. It codes for CASSFLKDRGSGYTF.

The table lists this clone with a few counts. This rearrangement joins TRBV9 to TRBJ2-2; TRBD2 matches at 8 bases. Trimming took 3 bases from V and 9 from J; bases not matched to a gene: 10. This CDR3 is built from 15 residues. The germline V gene encodes CDR1 SGDLS and CDR2 YYNGEE. CDR3 amino acids: CASSAVQSGSRELFF. CDR3 coding DNA: TGTGCCAGCAGCGCCGTCCAAAGCGGGAGTAGGGAGCTGTTTTTT.

The chain joins TRBV5-1 to TRBJ2-1; 9 bases match TRBD1. The CDR3 loop spans 13 amino acids. CDR1 is SGHRS, CDR2 YFSETQ, per germline. V trimming: 4 bases; J trimming: 8 bases; junction bases outside the gene matches: 4. CDR3 sequence reads: CASSLGQGDEQFF. In nucleotides, the CDR3 is TGCGCCAGCAGCCTGGGACAGGGCGATGAGCAGTTCTTC.

This chain joins TRBV12-3 or TRBV12-4 and TRBJ2-2; 10 nucleotides align to TRBD1. This CDR3 region has 14 residues. J gave up 4 bases and V 10 bases, and 6 bases lay outside the gene matches. In nucleotides, the CDR3 is TGTGCCACCTGGGACAGGGGACGCACCGGGGAGCTGTTTTTT. Translating gives CATWDRGRTGELFF.

The sample holds one count of this clone. Just one base apart from a much larger clone, this may be a read error. The same CDR3 also results from other DNA sequences found in this sample. This chain joins TRBV29-1 and TRBJ1-1; no definite D call. This CDR3 region has 11 residues. The germline V gene has CDR1 SQVTM and CDR2 ANQGSEA. CDR3 residues: CSVEQVTEAFF. CDR3 DNA: TGCAGCGTTGAACAGGTCACTGAAGCGTTCTTT.

In its sample, this clone was seen a few times. The CDR3 DNA reads TGTGCCAGCAGAAGAACAGGGTTAAACCATGGCTACACCTTC. It encodes CASRRTGLNHGYTF. This chain links TRBV28 with TRBJ1-2; TRBD1 might be the D (6 bases). Per germline, CDR1 MDHEN and CDR2 SYDVKM. The CDR3 is made up of 14 amino acids. The V and J ends lost 6 bases and 6 bases respectively, with 17 bases between them.

A single count supports this clone. The chain joins TRBV7-8 to TRBJ1-5, with D possibly being TRBD1 (6 bases). CDR3 length equals 16 residues. V was pared by 4 bases and J by 0 bases, with 13 bases between. Germline V CDR1 and CDR2: SGHVS, FQNEAQ. The CDR3 protein is CASSSPGGASNQPQHF. The CDR3 DNA is TGTGCCAGCAGCTCACCTGGGGGGGCTAGCAATCAGCCCCAGCATTTT. The variable domain in full, with the rest retrieved from reference TRBV7-8 and TRBJ1-5, is GAGVSQSPRYKVAKRGQDVALRCDPISGHVSLFWYQQALGQGPEFLTYFQNEAQLDKSGLPSDRFFAERPEGSVSTLKIQRTQQEDSAVYLCASSSPGGASNQPQHFGDGTRLSIL.

The V gene is TRBV27, the J gene TRBJ2-3, with TRBD2 matching over 15 bases. The CDR3 extends over 16 amino acids. The germline gives CDR1 MNHEY, CDR2 SMNVEV (reference sequence). V trimming: 5 bases; J trimming: 5 bases; junction bases outside the gene matches: 5. This CDR3 reads CASSPLGLAGGDTQYF. CDR3 nucleotide sequence: TGTGCCAGCAGTCCCCTGGGACTAGCGGGGGGAGATACGCAGTATTTT.

The chain carries TRBV2 and TRBJ1-2, with no clear D. Germline loops: CDR1 SNHLY, CDR2 FYNNEI. The CDR3 length is 14 residues. The ends were cut back, 2 bases at V and 3 bases at J, with 10 bases in the middle. The CDR3 loop is CASSELAGDYGYTF. The CDR3 nucleotides are TGTGCCAGCAGTGAATTAGCAGGCGACTATGGCTACACCTTC.

The CDR3 DNA is TGTGCCAGCAGCCAATACCCTGGGCAGGAGCAGTACTTC. Encoded protein: CASSQYPGQEQYF. The rearrangement joins TRBV16 to TRBJ2-7; no clear D gene. The V gene's germline CDR1 is KGHSY and CDR2 FQNENV. CDR3 length: 13 amino acids. V was cut by 1 base and J by 7 bases, with 11 bases left in between.

Note on this clone: The junction differs from germline at one of its ends, possibly a read error. The rearrangement uses TRBV10-2 and TRBJ1-6; D gene ambiguous. Germline lookup yields CDR1 WSHSY and CDR2 SAAADI. The CDR3 has 14 amino acids. This chain's CDR3 is CSSRTGDIWSPLHF. Written as DNA, the CDR3 is TGTTCCAGCCGAACGGGAGACATCTGGTCACCCCTCCACTTT.

Only a few counts were recorded for this clone. A much larger clone differs from this one at a single base, so this may be a read error. This CDR3 fails to terminate in the conserved phenylalanine or tryptophan, so it likely reflects a read error. This chain connects TRBV6-1 to TRBJ1-2; D remains ambiguous. Trimming cost V 2 bases and J 3 bases, with 13 bases left between them. CDR3 length equals 15 residues. Germline V gene lookup returns CDR1 MNHNS and CDR2 SASEGT. CDR3 loop: CASSEFHHPDYGYTI. The CDR3 DNA reads TGTGCCAGCAGTGAATTTCATCACCCTGACTATGGCTACACCATC.

The rearrangement uses TRBV6-5 and TRBJ1-1; 9 nucleotides agree with TRBD1. This CDR3 contains 18 residues. The germline V gene has CDR1 MNHEY and CDR2 SVGAGI. V gave up 6 bases and J gave up 5 bases; unmatched junction bases: 19. The chain's CDR3 is CASRGILFGQGRGTEAFF. CDR3 nucleotides: TGTGCCAGCAGGGGTATCTTATTTGGACAGGGGAGGGGAACTGAAGCTTTCTTT.

The CDR3 is CAWSVSRSTDTQYF. CDR3 nucleotide sequence: TGTGCCTGGAGTGTATCGCGGAGCACAGATACGCAGTATTTT. V gene TRBV30 combines with J gene TRBJ2-3; D uncertain. CDR1 and CDR2 (germline): GTSNPN, SVGIG (reference sequence). CDR3 length: 14 residues. Trimming pared 0 bases from V and 0 bases from J, leaving 7 bases between.

The chain carries TRBV11-2 and TRBJ2-2; 11 bases agree with TRBD2. Unmatched junction bases numbered 10, after V lost 6 bases and J lost 7 bases. The CDR3 covers 16 residues. From germline, CDR1 is SGHAT and CDR2 FQNNGV. The CDR3 is CASRVLAGDDGGELFF. The CDR3 DNA reads as TGTGCCAGCAGGGTACTAGCGGGAGACGATGGCGGGGAGCTGTTTTTT.

J is TRBJ2-5 and V is TRBV20-1; 7 positions agree with TRBD1. The CDR3 totals 18 residues. Trimming at V came to 6 bases and at J to 1 base, leaving 20 bases not matched to a gene. The V gene's germline CDR1 is DFQATT and CDR2 SNEGSKA (reference sequence). CDR3 amino acids: CSAKKVEGALAPQETQYF. CDR3 DNA: TGCAGTGCCAAAAAAGTCGAGGGGGCGTTAGCCCCCCAAGAGACCCAGTACTTC.

This sequence joins TRBV2 and TRBJ1-2, with 9 bases aligning to TRBD1. The V gene's germline CDR1 is SNHLY and CDR2 FYNNEI. CDR3 length: 14 residues. With V trimmed by 4 bases and J by 7 bases, 7 bases remained unmatched. CDR3 sequence reads: CASSVGQGLSGYTF. The CDR3 DNA follows: TGTGCCAGCAGTGTGGGACAGGGATTGAGTGGCTACACCTTC.

The chain uses TRBV5-1 and TRBJ2-3; D possibly uses TRBD1 or TRBD2 (5 bases each). The germline V gene has CDR1 SGHRS and CDR2 YFSETQ. Trimming stripped 2 bases from V and 3 bases from J, with 7 bases between. This CDR3 has 13 residues. The CDR3, as DNA: TGCGCCAGCAGCTTAGGGACGACAGATACGCAGTATTTT. This translates into CASSLGTTDTQYF. The whole variable domain, filled in from reference TRBV5-1 and TRBJ2-3, reads KAGVTQTPRYLIKTRGQQVTLSCSPISGHRSVSWYQQTPGQGLQFLFEYFSETQRNKGNFPGRFSGRQFSNSRSEMNVSTLELGDSALYLCASSLGTTDTQYFGPGTRLTVL.

The chain recombines TRBV19 with TRBJ1-2; D is undetermined. The CDR3 extends over 12 amino acids. Germline CDR1 is LNHDA and CDR2 is SQIVND (reference sequence). V lost 3 bases, J lost 7 bases, and 9 bases lay in between. CDR3 nucleotide sequence: TGTGCCAGTAGTATTCCGGGTCTTGGCTACACCTTC. Its translation: CASSIPGLGYTF.

There are a few counts of this clone. The chain's CDR3 is CASSPPFGGELFF. As DNA, the CDR3 is TGTGCCAGCAGCCCCCCTTTTGGCGGGGAGCTGTTTTTT. This rearrangement joins TRBV6-1 to TRBJ2-2; D remains ambiguous. From germline, CDR1 is MNHNS and CDR2 SASEGT. With 6 bases removed from V and 7 bases from J, the gap between germline ends came to 12 bases. There are 13 residues in the CDR3.